Here is one TCR beta chain with its context. Its antigen is unknown. No clone much larger than this one lies a single base away; base qualities are absent. Each collaborating institution followed its own protocols to collect whole blood in K2EDTA tubes. For TCRbeta analysis, collaborator samples were shipped as frozen whole blood, as isolated PBMCs, or as DNA extracted from either sample type. This entry comes from a study of blood T cell repertoires in COVID-19 (dated by TCRdb to the early 2020s). The study in broad terms: Samples from collaborators originated in the United States, Italy and Spain and spanned both the acute and convalescent phases of COVID-19. Where HLA class I and class II types were available, the types were taken from metadata supplied by the sample provider, not from assay-based typing. Samples were obtained from the ongoing ImmuneRACE study (first 160 participants) and from over 1,000 subjects provided by 6 global collaborators. The prospective study material was composed of cDNA or gDNA derived from T cells, B-cell-depleted T cells, or PBMCs. A freely available public database, intended as a resource for researchers studying the immune response to SARS-CoV-2, is where the repertoires were released. Subjects who had been exposed to COVID-19, were actively infected with it, or had recovered from it provided the deeply sampled blood TCRbeta repertoires that made up the dataset. Nearly every sample came with metadata listing a de-identified subject ID, COVID-19 status, age in years and sex.

Per the germline V gene, LGHNA is the CDR1 and YSLEER is the CDR2. The CDR3 covers 12 residues, taking in both the cysteine and the phenylalanine. Of the read, only the CDR3 DNA is kept; its 36 bases are in frame from base 1. The germline ends are 5 bases apart after V is trimmed by 1 base and J by 8 bases. TCRbeta CDR3 regions were amplified from genomic DNA using the immunoSEQ Assay, a bias-controlled multiplex PCR. The authors processed their data as follows. The number of nucleated cells in each sample was estimated from the amplification of reference gene primers within the assay. To quantify the absolute abundance of each unique TCRbeta CDR3 rearrangement, sequence reads were collapsed and filtered. Productive Simpson clonality was computed per sample as the square root of Simpson's diversity index over productive rearrangements. This is the immuneACCESS table as TCRdb keeps it, with only in-frame sequences that have V and J called. A part of the clones is gone; compared with another copy, unresolved V genes explain less than half, and the rest is unexplained. The D gene and trimming were derived from the DNA, and the V and J assignments and clone size from that table. This sample is represented by about 76,000 clones; about 90% of them were singletons. The ten largest clones capture approximately 5.3% of the sample.

General findings and caveats noted by the study authors: The amount of clinical and demographic metadata varied by source and participant and was provided uncurated.

Sequencing was performed on peripheral blood. This TCR was sampled from a human donor in a cohort sampled during active COVID-19. The chain employs TRBV4-3 and TRBJ1-4; the D segment cannot be called with confidence. The CDR3 protein is CASSQVAEKLFF. The DNA sequence follows: TGCGCCAGCAGCCAAGTGGCCGAAAAACTGTTTTTT.